The sequence of this T cell receptor (beta chain) was determined in a study of shared clonotypes between healthy human individuals. Overall study context: The plates for each donor numbered three CD4 naive, three CD4 memory, two CD8 naive and one CD8 memory.

Germline assignment: CDR1 MNHNY and CDR2 SVGAGI (reference sequence). The CDR3 spans 16 residues. Trimming at V came to 1 base and at J to 6 bases, leaving 9 bases not matched to a gene. The authors ran the assay at deep level. Sequencing used immunoSEQ multiplex PCR; TCRdb keeps in-frame clones, though not all of them. The table lists roughly 2.1 million clones, roughly 91% of them singletons, with 1.5% to 2% in the top ten. Positive CCR7 selection of CD45RO-negative cells yielded the naive CD8 cells, and terminally differentiated effector memory CD45RA+ cells were excluded. The source material was naive CD8+ T cells from PBMCs. The chain joins TRBV6-6 to TRBJ2-7, with 10 bases that match TRBD1. The source is a man younger than 30 in good health. Some clones in this sample may be carry-over from other donors' samples. CDR3 amino acids: CASSYYSGTGVSEQYF. The CDR3 coding sequence is TGTGCCAGCAGTTACTATAGCGGGACAGGGGTTTCCGAGCAGTACTTC.